This T cell receptor (beta chain) was obtained from a study of PD-1 blockade in mismatch repair-deficient tumors. Turning to the study itself: Patients had 11 to 13 mismatch repair-deficient cancer types and were previously treated and progressing. General study results and limits: Rapid post-treatment expansion, then contraction, generally preceding radiologic response, marked tumor-resident clones.

Three pembrolizumab responders had their TCRs sequenced. As regards this clone: Its antigen remains unidentified.

Trimming removed 3 bases at V and 7 bases at J, with 22 bases between. This CDR3 contains 17 residues. The V gene's germline CDR1 is SGHTA and CDR2 FQGNSA. TCRdb's copy holds only in-frame clones and misses some; the assay was immunoSEQ multiplex PCR. The table has 56,000 or so clones, over 70% seen once. Sequenced material: peripheral blood, taken 20 weeks after starting pembrolizumab. This TCR was sampled from an adult with mismatch repair-deficient cancer. The gene calls are TRBV7-2 and TRBJ1-3, with D uncertain. The CDR3 region has the DNA TGTGCCAGCAGCTTTGGAGGGCGGCGGATCGTGGGGAACACCATATATTTT. It encodes CASSFGGRRIVGNTIYF.